The sequence of this T cell receptor (beta chain) was determined in a study of OX40 agonist ivuxolimab in advanced cancers. General observations from the study: Certain nonresponders likewise exhibited a low normalized T-cell clonal expansion. At 0.1 to 3.0 mg/kg and by week 6, CD4+ and CD8+ T cells in the blood had expanded clonally.

The CDR3 has 14 residues. V lost 8 bases to trimming and J lost 5 bases; unmatched junction nucleotides: 10. Germline CDR1 is MNHEY and CDR2 is SMNVEV (reference sequence). Remarks on this clone: Antigen unknown. Within the sample, other DNA sequences also encode this same CDR3.

Data came from immunoSEQ multiplex PCR; TCRdb stores just in-frame clones and leaves some out. The table includes over 70,000 clones, around 90% detected once. The chain has TRBV27 and TRBJ2-5; 8 bases map to TRBD1. The receptor's source is an adult with an advanced solid tumor such as melanoma, head and neck, liver or kidney cancer. The source was CD4+ or CD8+ T cells sorted from blood, collected in a trial of the OX40 agonist ivuxolimab. CDR3 in amino acids: CASGSDRVGETQYF. CDR3 coding DNA: TGTGCCAGCGGATCGGACAGGGTAGGGGAGACCCAGTACTTC.